This entry describes one T cell receptor beta chain. Its antigen is still unknown. There was one heparinised blood draw per donor, averaging about 120 mL. Sorting that relied on CD45RO/CCR7/CD25/CD127/CD95/CD27 yielded CD4+ naive, central memory, regulatory and stem cell-like memory cells. The germline V gene encodes CDR1 SNHLY and CDR2 FYNNEI. The length of the CDR3 is 15 residues. Trimming removed 0 bases at V and 1 base at J, with 8 bases between. The whole isolated RNA underwent reverse transcription, so sequencing captured expressed TCRB transcripts. Assay: immunoSEQ multiplex PCR; the TCRdb copy retains only in-frame clones and omits some. In the table there are more than 150,000 clones, roughly 9% of which are singletons. The data stem from a study of beta chain features in type 1 diabetes. Overall study findings and caveats: In every one of the four CD4+ subsets, TCRB CDR3s were moderately but significantly shorter in Type 1 diabetes patients.

This clonotype was obtained from a woman in her 30s with type 1 diabetes. Specimen: central memory CD4+ T cells from blood. The chain combines TRBV2 with TRBJ2-3, with D possibly matching TRBD2 (5 bases). CDR3 sequence: CASSEATRGTDTQYF. The CDR3 nucleotides read TGTGCCAGCAGTGAAGCCACTAGAGGCACAGATACGCAGTATTTT.